What follows are 26 T cell receptor beta chains derived from one specimen sequenced in a study of cytomegalovirus exposure and HLA in healthy donors. The PCR used 60 Vbeta and 13 Jbeta primers. Libraries were prepared by immunoSEQ multiplex PCR; TCRdb keeps only in-frame clonotypes and omits some of them. The sample consists of 110,000 to 150,000 clones, roughly 70% of them appearing once. The specimen was PBMCs. These receptors all stem from a man aged 25-45 years in good health and CMV-seronegative.

The chain couples TRBV9 to TRBJ2-1, with D possibly being TRBD2 (5 bases). Per germline, CDR1 SGDLS and CDR2 YYNGEE. CDR3 size: 14 residues. V was shortened by 4 bases and J by 4 bases, with 12 bases between the two germline ends. CDR3 DNA: TGTGCCAGCAGCCTAGCCAGCGGTTACAATGAGCAGTTCTTC. Translating it yields CASSLASGYNEQFF.

The V call is TRBV11-2, the J call TRBJ1-1; D call uncertain. V was cut by 7 bases and J by 4 bases, with 10 bases left in between. CDR3 size: 12 residues. Germline CDR1 is SGHAT and CDR2 is FQNNGV. The DNA for the CDR3 is TGTGCCAGCACCCAACTCGGCACTGAAGCTTTCTTT. Protein sequence: CASTQLGTEAFF.

The chain employs TRBV28 and TRBJ2-5, with D possibly being TRBD2 (6 bases). Germline V gene sequence: CDR1 MDHEN, CDR2 SYDVKM. The CDR3 extends over 13 amino acids. The V and J ends lost 7 bases and 4 bases respectively, with 13 bases between them. The CDR3 region has the DNA TGTGCCAGCATTAAACGGGGGTTAGAGACCCAGTACTTC. This codes for CASIKRGLETQYF.

This chain links TRBV5-1 with TRBJ2-1; D not certain. From germline, CDR1 is SGHRS and CDR2 YFSETQ. Trimming left V 0 bases short and J 0 bases short, with 10 bases between. CDR3 size: 16 residues. CDR3 sequence: CASSLAGDSSYNEQFF. CDR3 DNA sequence: TGCGCCAGCAGCTTGGCTGGAGATAGCTCCTACAATGAGCAGTTCTTC. Using reference TRBV5-1 and TRBJ2-1 for the parts outside the CDR3, the full variable domain is KAGVTQTPRYLIKTRGQQVTLSCSPISGHRSVSWYQQTPGQGLQFLFEYFSETQRNKGNFPGRFSGRQFSNSRSEMNVSTLELGDSALYLCASSLAGDSSYNEQFFGPGTRLTVL.

This chain links TRBV6-5 with TRBJ1-3, with D possibly TRBD1 on 6 matching bases. Per germline, CDR1 MNHEY and CDR2 SVGAGI. V shed 5 bases and J shed 5 bases, with 16 bases lying between them. The CDR3 covers 15 residues. The CDR3 sequence: CASSQDPGHRNTIYF. In DNA, the CDR3 is TGTGCCAGCAGTCAAGACCCGGGACACCGAAACACCATATATTTT.

This clone is a singleton in its sample. The chain employs TRBV6-5 and TRBJ1-2; no definite D call. Germline CDR1 and CDR2: MNHEY and SVGAGI. The CDR3 extends over 15 amino acids. Between the trimmed V and J ends, which lost 0 bases and 12 bases, there was a span of 20 bases. CDR3 sequence (DNA): TGTGCCAGCAGTTACTCGAATTTACTTCGGAGCTCCCACACCTTC. It yields the protein CASSYSNLLRSSHTF.

V usage is TRBV29-1 and J usage is TRBJ1-5, with a weak D call TRBD1 (6 bases). The V end lost 6 bases, the J end lost 4 bases, and 13 bases lay between the germline ends. The CDR3 extends over 13 amino acids. CDR1 SQVTM and CDR2 ANQGSEA come from the germline V gene. This CDR3 reads CSVAGHLNQPQHF. The CDR3 DNA reads TGCAGCGTAGCGGGACACCTAAATCAGCCCCAGCATTTT.

The rearrangement uses TRBV15 and TRBJ2-7; a possible D gene is TRBD1 (5 bases). CDR3 length equals 13 residues. CDR1 is LNHNV, CDR2 YYDKDF, per germline (reference sequence). The V end lost 6 bases, the J end lost 8 bases, and 17 bases lay between the germline ends. The CDR3 sequence is CATSHTTQGKQYF. In DNA, the CDR3 is TGTGCCACCAGTCATACGACTCAGGGAAAGCAGTACTTC.

J is TRBJ2-7 and V is TRBV5-6; possible D gene TRBD2, 5 bases. Trimming took 4 bases from V and 2 from J, leaving 13 bases between them. CDR1 is SGHDT and CDR2 is YYEEEE in the germline V gene. The CDR3 extends over 14 amino acids. CDR3 nucleotides: TGTGCCAGCAGCACTCCGGGGTCCCCCTACGAGCAGTACTTC. Its protein is CASSTPGSPYEQYF.

The chain uses TRBV6-5 and TRBJ1-5; a weak D match, TRBD1 (5 bases). The CDR3 runs 13 residues. V was trimmed by 6 bases and J by 3 bases, leaving 9 bases between them. Looked up from germline, CDR1 is MNHEY and CDR2 is SVGAGI. CDR3 bases: TGTGCCAGCAGGGTAGGGGCCAATCAGCCCCAGCATTTT. Translated, it gives CASRVGANQPQHF.

The rearrangement joins TRBV5-1 to TRBJ1-1; 10 bases match TRBD1. V shed 0 bases and J 4 bases; nucleotides not matched to a gene: 3. Germline V gene lookup returns CDR1 SGHRS and CDR2 YFSETQ. The CDR3 spans 15 residues. The CDR3 region is CASSLGTGGGTEAFF. CDR3 coding DNA: TGCGCCAGCAGCTTGGGGACAGGGGGAGGCACTGAAGCTTTCTTT.

This clone turned up a few times. The rearrangement joins TRBV10-3 to TRBJ2-3; D possibly corresponds to TRBD2 (5 bases). CDR1 is ENHRY, CDR2 SYGVKD, per germline. Trimming pared 6 bases from V and 5 bases from J, leaving 12 bases between. The CDR3 is 13 amino acids. CDR3 nucleotides: TGTGCCATCAGGAGGGATGCTAAAGATACGCAGTATTTT. This codes for CAIRRDAKDTQYF.

The V gene is TRBV27, the J gene TRBJ2-7; 7 bases map to TRBD2. The CDR3 consists of 15 residues. CDR1 MNHEY and CDR2 SMNVEV come from the germline V gene (reference sequence). V shed 6 bases, J shed 3 bases, and the junction held 11 bases outside the gene matches. The CDR3: CASSPSGGYYYEQYF. The CDR3 nucleotides read TGTGCCAGCAGCCCTAGCGGAGGTTACTACTACGAGCAGTACTTC.

CDR3 nucleotide sequence: TGTGCCAGCAGTGGACCCGACACGCCAAGCACAGATACGCAGTATTTT. Residues: CASSGPDTPSTDTQYF. This chain joins TRBV6-1 and TRBJ2-3; D is unresolved. The CDR3 spans 16 residues. Germline-derived CDR1 and CDR2 are MNHNS and SASEGT. Trimming removed 4 bases at V and 0 bases at J, with 14 bases between.

The rearrangement uses TRBV7-8 and TRBJ2-5; TRBD1 is a possible D gene (5 bases). The V end was cut by 1 base, the J end by 5 bases, with 11 bases between. CDR1 is SGHVS and CDR2 is FQNEAQ in the germline V gene. This CDR3 spans 14 amino acids. CDR3 loop: CASSLGGRAETQYF. CDR3 DNA: TGTGCCAGCAGCTTAGGAGGCAGGGCGGAGACCCAGTACTTC.

This clone was detected once. The chain uses TRBV9 and TRBJ2-7, with 10 bases identical to TRBD1. The CDR3 spans 15 residues. Germline-derived CDR1 and CDR2 are SGDLS and YYNGEE. The junction had 6 bases not matched to a gene; V was cut back by 3 bases and J by 3 bases. The CDR3 here is CASSGGTGVNYEQYF. The CDR3 bases are TGTGCCAGCAGCGGTGGGACAGGGGTAAACTACGAGCAGTACTTC.

This clone was observed a single time. This same CDR3 is encoded by further DNA sequences in the sample. The rearrangement joins TRBV27 to TRBJ2-5; TRBD2 matches at 8 bases. There are 14 residues in the CDR3. V was clipped by 5 bases and J by 1 base; unmatched bases: 3. CDR1 and CDR2 (germline): MNHEY, SMNVEV (reference sequence). The CDR3 bases are TGTGCCAGCAGTCTCCTAGCGGGCCAAGAGACCCAGTACTTC. Protein: CASSLLAGQETQYF.

The chain is built from TRBV15 and TRBJ1-4; tentative D call: TRBD1 (6 bases). CDR3 length: 16 amino acids. The germline V and J ends were trimmed by 0 bases and 2 bases, with 10 bases remaining between them. The germline V gene encodes CDR1 LNHNV and CDR2 YYDKDF (reference sequence). The CDR3: CATSRETGRTNEKLFF. CDR3 DNA: TGTGCCACCAGCAGAGAAACAGGGCGGACTAATGAAAAACTGTTTTTT.

This clone was counted only a few times. V gene TRBV6-5 combines with J gene TRBJ1-5; 7 bases fit TRBD1. Trimming at V came to 6 bases and at J to 1 base, leaving 3 bases not matched to a gene. The CDR3 loop spans 14 amino acids. Germline V CDR1 and CDR2: MNHEY, SVGAGI. CDR3 DNA: TGTGCCAGCAGACCAGGGGGGAGCAATCAGCCCCAGCATTTT. Amino acids: CASRPGGSNQPQHF.

This sequence joins TRBV7-2 and TRBJ2-7; no clear D. V lost 3 bases, J lost 4 bases, and 4 bases lay in between. The CDR3 length is 11 residues. Germline V gene data show CDR1 as SGHTA and CDR2 as FQGNSA. CDR3 region: CASSFLYEQYF. The CDR3 DNA reads TGTGCCAGCAGCTTTCTGTACGAGCAGTACTTC. The whole variable domain, filled in from reference TRBV7-2 and TRBJ2-7, reads GAGVSQSPSNKVTEKGKDVELRCDPISGHTALYWYRQSLGQGLEFLIYFQGNSAPDKSGLPSDRFSAERTGGSVSTLTIQRTQQEDSAVYLCASSFLYEQYFGPGTRLTVT.

The rearrangement joins TRBV4-2 to TRBJ2-3, with 9 positions matching TRBD2. The CDR3 contains 17 residues. J gave up 1 base and V 0 bases, and 5 bases lay outside the gene matches. Germline lookup yields CDR1 LGHNA and CDR2 YNFKEQ. The chain's CDR3 is CASSQDLASGGTDTQYF. The CDR3 DNA sequence: TGTGCCAGCAGCCAAGATCTGGCTAGCGGGGGCACAGATACGCAGTATTTT.

V usage is TRBV9 and J usage is TRBJ1-4, with D uncertain. The ends were cut back, 0 bases at V and 8 bases at J, with 14 bases in the middle. Germline lookup yields CDR1 SGDLS and CDR2 YYNGEE. The CDR3 runs 15 residues. In DNA form, the CDR3 reads TGTGCCAGCAGCGTAGCGGGCAGCCGGGGAGAAAAACTGTTTTTT. Protein sequence: CASSVAGSRGEKLFF.

This clone was seen a few times. The CDR3, as DNA: TGTGCCAGCAGTTTGAGTCCTAGCGGGGACTCTGGGGCCAACGTCCTGACTTTC. Residues: CASSLSPSGDSGANVLTF. V and J are TRBV27 and TRBJ2-6; 9 bases agree with TRBD2. From germline, CDR1 is MNHEY and CDR2 SMNVEV (reference sequence). J was trimmed by 0 bases and V by 3 bases; bases with no gene match: 6. This CDR3 spans 18 amino acids.

The chain is built from TRBV28 and TRBJ2-3; 8 bases fit TRBD1. The CDR3 has 15 amino acids. CDR1 is MDHEN, CDR2 SYDVKM, per germline. Germline trimming cut 7 bases from V and 5 bases from J; bases unmatched to any gene: 11. CDR3 coding DNA: TGTGCCAGCACCTTTGACAGGGGACGCAGAGATACGCAGTATTTT. It is translated as CASTFDRGRRDTQYF.

This clone was detected only a few times. Written as DNA, the CDR3 is TGTGCCAGCAGCTTACCGGGAGATCAGCCCCAGCATTTT. Its protein product is CASSLPGDQPQHF. The chain recombines TRBV7-9 with TRBJ1-5, with D unclear. The germline V and J ends were trimmed by 2 bases and 5 bases, with 7 bases remaining between them. The CDR3 is made up of 13 amino acids. Germline V gives CDR1 SEHNR, CDR2 FQNEAQ (reference sequence).

The CDR3 reads CAWAGGIVPANYGYTF. CDR3 nucleotide sequence: TGTGCCTGGGCAGGGGGAATTGTTCCAGCTAACTATGGCTACACCTTC. The chain links TRBV30 to TRBJ1-2, with TRBD1 matching 7 bases. V shed 5 bases, J shed 0 bases, and the junction held 12 bases outside the gene matches. The V gene's germline CDR1 is GTSNPN and CDR2 SVGIG (reference sequence). The CDR3 covers 16 residues.